Listed below are T cell receptor beta chains from one sample, sequenced in a study of T cell responses to AZD1222 COVID-19 vaccine. Sequencing used immunoSEQ multiplex PCR; TCRdb keeps in-frame clones, though not all of them. The profile shows about 180,000 clones, roughly 87% of them singletons. The sequencing here drew on peripheral blood, taken on day 0 of AZD1222 vaccination. The receptors were gathered from an adult in good health. The CDR3 runs from the conserved cysteine through the conserved F or W. Each record gives: D gene, clone size, V gene, J gene, CDR3 DNA, CDR3 protein. D genes are given only for firm matches. A row's size may be missing; if present it is once, few, many or a size class.

NA	NA	TRBV30	TRBJ1-2	TGTGCCTGGAGCCTGGGAATTAACTATGGCTACACCTTC	CAWSLGINYGYTF
NA	NA	TRBV27	TRBJ1-2	TGTGCCAACCATCAACAGGGTCAGTACAACTATGGCTACACCTTC	CANHQQGQYNYGYTF
NA	NA	TRBV30	TRBJ2-3	TGTGCCTGGGGGATAGATACGCAGTATTTT	CAWGIDTQYF
NA	NA	TRBV5-1	TRBJ2-2	TGCGCCAGCAGCCGGACAGACCCGAACACCGGGGAGCTGTTTTTT	CASSRTDPNTGELFF
TRBD1	NA	TRBV5-4	TRBJ1-2	TGTGCCAGCAGGGGGACAGGGATTAACTATGGCTACACCTTC	CASRGTGINYGYTF
TRBD1	once	TRBV30	TRBJ1-1	TGTGCCTGGAGTACTTATCGGACAGGGTCGGTCACTGAAGCTTTCTTT	CAWSTYRTGSVTEAFF
TRBD1	NA	TRBV4-2	TRBJ1-2	TGTGCCAGCAGCCAAGATATCGGGACAGGGTTAGACCATGGCTACACCTTC	CASSQDIGTGLDHGYTF
TRBD2	NA	TRBV10-1	TRBJ2-5	TGCGCCAGCCCCCGAGCGGGAGGCGGGCAAGAGACCCAGTACTTC	CASPRAGGGQETQYF
NA	NA	TRBV6-5	TRBJ2-7	TGTGCCAGCAGTTACCGTAGGGAGCCCAGAGGAGAGCAGTACTTC	CASSYRREPRGEQYF
TRBD2	NA	TRBV7-8	TRBJ2-1	TGTGCCAGCAGCCACCGGACTAGCGGTAACAATGAGCAGTTCTTC	CASSHRTSGNNEQFF
TRBD2	NA	TRBV7-6	TRBJ2-1	TGTGCCAGCAGCTCAATAGCGGGAGGCCTCAATGAGCAGTTCTTC	CASSSIAGGLNEQFF
NA	NA	TRBV2	TRBJ1-4	TGTGCCAGCATTCCCCAAGGGGGGACTAATGAAAAACTGTTTTTT	CASIPQGGTNEKLFF
NA	NA	TRBV12-3/TRBV12-4	TRBJ1-5	TGTGCCAGCAGTTTAGTGTCGGGGCAACCCCAGCATTTT	CASSLVSGQPQHF
NA	NA	TRBV6-1	TRBJ1-2	TGTGCCAGCAGTGAACCACACGGACTGACCTATGGCTACACCTTC	CASSEPHGLTYGYTF
NA	NA	TRBV6-5	TRBJ2-7	TGTGCCAGCAGTTATGCAGGAACCTACGAGCAGTACTTC	CASSYAGTYEQYF
NA	few	TRBV25-1	TRBJ2-7	TGTGCCAGCAGCACGGACGCCGGGAGGCAGTACTTC	CASSTDAGRQYF
NA	NA	TRBV12-3/TRBV12-4	TRBJ1-5	TGTGCCAGCACCCCCCGGGGGAATCAGCCCCAGCATTTT	CASTPRGNQPQHF
NA	NA	TRBV5-1	TRBJ1-2	TGCGCCAGCCGGCTCGGGACGCAAGATGGCTACACCTTC	CASRLGTQDGYTF
TRBD2	NA	TRBV4-1	TRBJ2-7	TGCGCCAGCAGCCAAGATCCCACTAGCGGGACCCTCTACGAGCAGTACTTC	CASSQDPTSGTLYEQYF
NA	NA	TRBV28	TRBJ2-3	TGTGCCAGCAACCATCTGGAATTCACAGATACGCAGTATTTT	CASNHLEFTDTQYF
NA	NA	TRBV19	TRBJ1-1	TGTGCCAGTAACCCCGGGACGGGGACTGAAGCTTTCTTT	CASNPGTGTEAFF
NA	NA	TRBV11-2	TRBJ1-5	TGTGCCAGCAGCTTAGTTGGAGGGAATAGCAATCAGCCCCAGCATTTT	CASSLVGGNSNQPQHF
TRBD1	NA	TRBV9	TRBJ1-6	TGTGCCAGCAGCGCCATGACAGGGGTCAATTCACCCCTCCACTTT	CASSAMTGVNSPLHF